These T cell receptor beta chains were read from a single sample in a study of shared clonotypes between healthy human individuals. The data were produced by immunoSEQ multiplex PCR, yet TCRdb's version contains in-frame clones alone and is incomplete. The table has over a million clones, roughly 96% seen once; the top ten hold about 1%. The sample comprised naive CD4+ T cells sorted from blood. The receptors were sampled from a man aged 25-45 years in good health. CDR3s include the opening cysteine and the closing phenylalanine or tryptophan. The order of the fields is V gene, clone size, J gene, D gene, CDR3 protein, CDR3 DNA. D genes are given only for firm matches. Where a row states a size, it is once, few, many or the class of an expanded clone; other rows omit it.

TRBV14	NA	TRBJ2-1	NA	CASSQETASYNEQFF	TGTGCCAGCAGCCAAGAAACAGCATCCTACAATGAGCAGTTCTTC
TRBV9	NA	TRBJ1-5	NA	CASSGSPTIQPQHF	TGTGCCAGCAGCGGGTCTCCTACCATTCAGCCCCAGCATTTT
TRBV5-8	NA	TRBJ1-1	NA	CASRTGFNTEAFF	TGTGCCAGCAGAACTGGATTTAACACTGAAGCTTTCTTT
TRBV7-6	NA	TRBJ2-1	TRBD1	CASSARSRGFRLNEQFF	TGTGCCAGCAGCGCGCGGTCCAGGGGGTTTCGGTTAAATGAGCAGTTCTTC
TRBV28	NA	TRBJ2-7	TRBD2	CASRTAGYGSNSYEQYF	TGTGCCAGCAGAACAGCGGGATATGGAAGCAACTCCTACGAGCAGTACTTC
TRBV28	NA	TRBJ2-2	TRBD1	CASSFNRGWTGELFF	TGTGCCAGCAGTTTTAACAGGGGGTGGACCGGGGAGCTGTTTTTT
TRBV18	NA	TRBJ2-7	NA	CASSPPSYEQYF	TGTGCCAGCTCACCGCCAAGCTACGAGCAGTACTTC
TRBV7-8	NA	TRBJ2-3	TRBD1	CASSLRRSNRGQGDTQYF	TGTGCCAGCAGCTTACGGAGGTCGAACAGGGGGCAAGGAGATACGCAGTATTTT
TRBV28	NA	TRBJ1-1	TRBD1	CASSWWDRTNTEAFF	TGTGCCAGCAGTTGGTGGGACAGGACGAACACTGAAGCTTTCTTT
TRBV27	NA	TRBJ1-3	NA	CASKRWGSGNTIYF	TGTGCCAGCAAAAGGTGGGGGTCTGGAAACACCATATATTTT
TRBV18	NA	TRBJ2-7	TRBD1	CASSPIDRGGEQYF	TGTGCCAGCTCACCAATTGACAGGGGGGGCGAGCAGTACTTC
TRBV7-2	NA	TRBJ2-1	NA	CASSLGFRALYNEQFF	TGTGCCAGCAGCTTAGGGTTTAGGGCCTTGTACAATGAGCAGTTCTTC
TRBV4-3	NA	TRBJ2-1	NA	CASSRSQGWDEQFF	TGCGCCAGCAGCCGGTCACAGGGTTGGGATGAGCAGTTCTTC
TRBV6-5	NA	TRBJ1-5	NA	CASSPREEPNQPQHF	TGTGCCAGCAGTCCCCGGGAGGAACCCAATCAGCCCCAGCATTTT
TRBV5-1	NA	TRBJ2-5	TRBD1	CASSLTGGQETQYF	TGCGCCAGCAGCCTGACAGGGGGTCAAGAGACCCAGTACTTC
TRBV7-2	NA	TRBJ2-7	NA	CASSPAVPGEQYF	TGTGCCAGCAGCCCCGCGGTACCCGGCGAGCAGTACTTC
TRBV23-1	NA	TRBJ2-2	NA	CASSLILGRTNTGELFF	TGCGCCAGCAGTCTTATCCTCGGACGGACCAACACCGGGGAGCTGTTTTTT
TRBV5-5	NA	TRBJ1-4	NA	CASSLAPREIEKLFF	TGTGCCAGCAGCTTGGCCCCCCGGGAAATAGAAAAACTGTTTTTT
TRBV5-5	few	TRBJ1-1	NA	CASSLLSDSEAFF	TGTGCCAGCAGCTTGTTGAGTGACAGTGAAGCTTTCTTT
TRBV29-1	once	TRBJ2-7	NA	CSVVGTKGLYEQYF	TGCAGCGTTGTGGGTACTAAGGGCCTTTACGAGCAGTACTTC
TRBV9	NA	TRBJ2-1	TRBD2	CASSVEILTSGRGNEQFF	TGTGCCAGCAGCGTAGAGATCTTGACTAGCGGGAGAGGCAATGAGCAGTTCTTC
TRBV11-3	NA	TRBJ2-3	NA	CASSLSLVDTQYF	TGTGCCAGCAGCTTATCACTGGTTGATACGCAGTATTTT
TRBV5-1	NA	TRBJ2-7	TRBD1	CASSTTGIQIF	TGCGCCAGCAGCACGACAGGGATTCAAATCTTC
TRBV4-1	NA	TRBJ2-3	NA	CASSQGTSPGTDTQYF	TGCGCCAGCAGCCAAGGCACGAGCCCTGGCACAGATACGCAGTATTTT
TRBV7-2	once	TRBJ2-2	TRBD2	CASSYRQGRLAGGTGELFF	TGTGCCAGCAGCTACCGTCAGGGTCGACTAGCGGGAGGCACCGGGGAGCTGTTTTTT
TRBV6-5	NA	TRBJ2-5	NA	CASSYSSGQTQYF	TGTGCCAGCAGTTACTCGAGCGGACAGACCCAGTACTTC
TRBV18	NA	TRBJ2-1	NA	CASSPPGTSYNEQFF	TGTGCCAGCTCCCCGCCTGGCACCTCCTACAATGAGCAGTTCTTC
TRBV14	NA	TRBJ1-4	NA	CASSRPLGKTVF	TGTGCCAGCAGTCGACCTTTAGGAAAAACTGTTTTT
TRBV11-1	once	TRBJ2-3	NA	CASSLETADTQYF	TGTGCCAGCAGCTTAGAAACCGCAGATACGCAGTATTTT
TRBV5-4	NA	TRBJ2-3	TRBD2	CASSSGTSGLGGDTQYF	TGTGCCAGCAGCTCCGGGACTAGCGGTCTTGGTGGGGATACGCAGTATTTT
TRBV27	NA	TRBJ1-5	NA	CASSLLGSNQPQHF	TGTGCCAGCAGTTTACTGGGGAGCAATCAGCCCCAGCATTTT
TRBV9	NA	TRBJ2-3	TRBD1	CASSAKDRVLDTQYF	TGTGCCAGCAGCGCCAAGGACAGGGTTTTAGATACGCAGTATTTT
TRBV7-8	once	TRBJ1-1	NA	CASSPRQLNTEAFF	TGTGCCAGCAGCCCCAGACAGTTGAACACTGAAGCTTTCTTT
TRBV7-8	NA	TRBJ1-2	TRBD1	CASSLEAGGRGYTF	TGTGCCAGCAGCTTAGAGGCAGGGGGGAGAGGCTACACCTTC
TRBV13	NA	TRBJ2-7	TRBD1	CASSLDRRDYEQYF	TGTGCCAGCAGCTTGGACAGGAGAGACTACGAGCAGTACTTC
TRBV5-4	NA	TRBJ2-2	NA	CASSLARGTGELFF	TGTGCCAGCAGCTTGGCCAGGGGCACCGGGGAGCTGTTTTTT
TRBV9	NA	TRBJ2-1	TRBD2	CASSVGTSGSEGPFF	TGTGCCAGCAGCGTAGGGACTAGCGGGAGTGAAGGTCCGTTCTTC
TRBV28	NA	TRBJ2-6	NA	CASSFNSGANVLTF	TGTGCCAGCAGCTTCAACTCTGGGGCCAACGTCCTGACTTTC
TRBV5-4	NA	TRBJ2-5	TRBD2	CASSLGWAGDETQYF	TGTGCCAGCAGCTTGGGTTGGGCGGGAGACGAGACCCAGTACTTC
TRBV28	NA	TRBJ1-3	NA	CASSNPQGLSIAGNTIYF	TGTGCCAGCAGTAACCCACAGGGCCTTTCTATTGCCGGAAACACCATATATTTT
TRBV4-3	NA	TRBJ2-7	NA	CASSQGVGAYEQYF	TGCGCCAGCAGCCAAGGAGTCGGAGCCTACGAGCAGTACTTC
TRBV18	NA	TRBJ1-1	NA	CASSQMRQENTEAFF	TGTGCCAGCTCACAAATGAGACAGGAAAACACTGAAGCTTTCTTT
TRBV9	NA	TRBJ2-1	NA	CASSVSPGPSNEQFF	TGTGCCAGCAGCGTCTCCCCGGGGCCCAGCAATGAGCAGTTCTTC
TRBV19	once	TRBJ2-7	NA	CASSTTLDGSYEQYF	TGTGCCAGTAGTACCACCTTGGACGGCTCCTACGAGCAGTACTTC
TRBV11-2	NA	TRBJ2-7	NA	CASSLSRGAPYEQYF	TGTGCCAGCAGCTTAAGCAGGGGAGCTCCCTACGAGCAGTACTTC
TRBV28	NA	TRBJ2-5	TRBD1	CASSATKPGTGVRVETQYF	TGTGCCAGCAGTGCTACAAAACCCGGGACAGGGGTACGGGTAGAGACCCAGTACTTC
TRBV11-2	NA	TRBJ1-1	NA	CASSRDRISTEAFF	TGTGCCAGCAGCCGCGACAGGATTTCAACTGAAGCTTTCTTT
TRBV18	NA	TRBJ2-5	TRBD2	CASSPPGLAGGRGKETQYF	TGTGCCAGCTCACCACCTGGACTAGCGGGAGGTCGGGGTAAAGAGACCCAGTACTTC
TRBV5-6	NA	TRBJ1-1	TRBD1	CASSLARGREAFF	TGTGCCAGCAGCTTGGCCAGGGGGCGGGAAGCTTTCTTT
TRBV10-1	NA	TRBJ2-1	TRBD2	CAIHSLGLAIDEQFF	TGCGCCATCCATAGCTTGGGACTAGCAATCGATGAGCAGTTCTTC
TRBV11-2	NA	TRBJ1-4	NA	CASSPNPGEKLFF	TGTGCCAGCAGTCCTAATCCGGGAGAAAAACTGTTTTTT
TRBV5-1	NA	TRBJ2-7	TRBD2	CASSLEGGLAVEKYF	TGCGCCAGCAGCTTGGAGGGGGGACTAGCGGTTGAAAAGTACTTC
TRBV4-1	NA	TRBJ1-1	NA	CASSQLVVDTEAFF	TGCGCCAGCAGCCAACTGGTAGTAGACACTGAAGCTTTCTTT
TRBV18	NA	TRBJ1-1	NA	CASSQGGTTEAFF	TGTGCCAGCTCACAGGGCGGCACCACTGAAGCTTTCTTT
TRBV2	NA	TRBJ1-1	NA	CASSEAGGTEAFF	TGTGCCAGCAGTGAAGCGGGGGGTACTGAAGCTTTCTTT
TRBV18	NA	TRBJ1-2	TRBD1	CASSQWTGEFYGYTF	TGTGCCAGCTCACAGTGGACAGGGGAATTCTATGGCTACACCTTC
TRBV2	NA	TRBJ1-2	NA	CASTEGGNGYTF	TGTGCCAGCACCGAGGGGGGAAATGGCTACACCTTC